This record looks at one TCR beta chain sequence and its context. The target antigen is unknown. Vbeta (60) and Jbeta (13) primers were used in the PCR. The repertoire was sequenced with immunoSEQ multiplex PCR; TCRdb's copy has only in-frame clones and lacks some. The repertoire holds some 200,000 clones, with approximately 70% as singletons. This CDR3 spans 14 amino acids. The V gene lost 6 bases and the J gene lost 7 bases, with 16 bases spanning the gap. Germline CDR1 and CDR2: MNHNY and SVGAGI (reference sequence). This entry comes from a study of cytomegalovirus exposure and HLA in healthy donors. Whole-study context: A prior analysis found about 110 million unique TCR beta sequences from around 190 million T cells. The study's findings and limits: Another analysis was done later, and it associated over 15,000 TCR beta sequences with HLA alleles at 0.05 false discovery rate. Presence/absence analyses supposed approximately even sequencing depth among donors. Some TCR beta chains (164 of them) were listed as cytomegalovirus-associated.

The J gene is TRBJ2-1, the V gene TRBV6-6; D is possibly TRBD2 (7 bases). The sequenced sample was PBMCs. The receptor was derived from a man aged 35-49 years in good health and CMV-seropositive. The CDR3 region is CASSVEGGANEQFF. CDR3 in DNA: TGTGCCAGCAGCGTGGAGGGGGGGGCAAATGAGCAGTTCTTC.